This entry lists 18 T cell receptor beta chains sequenced from one sample in a study of blood T cell repertoires in COVID-19. Clones were read by immunoSEQ multiplex PCR, and TCRdb kept only the in-frame ones, dropping some. The data show approximately 280,000 clones, with nearly 90% seen just once and roughly 1.8% held by the top ten. Material: PBMCs or T cells enriched from blood (not recorded which). All receptors come from a woman in her sixties or seventies who had recovered from COVID-19.

J is TRBJ1-2 and V is TRBV24-1, with TRBD1 matching over 8 bases. The CDR3 contains 13 residues. V lost 9 bases and J lost 6; bases outside the gene matches: 8. CDR1 is KGHDR and CDR2 is SFDVKD in the germline V gene. The CDR3 here is CATSNGQGNGYTF. The CDR3 nucleotides are TGTGCCACCTCAAACGGACAGGGCAATGGCTACACCTTC.

The chain carries TRBV29-1 and TRBJ2-5; TRBD1 agrees at 12 bases. The CDR3 length is 13 residues. Germline V gene lookup returns CDR1 SQVTM and CDR2 ANQGSEA. CDR3: CSGGTGGLETQYF. In nucleotides, the CDR3 is TGCAGTGGGGGGACAGGGGGCTTAGAGACCCAGTACTTC.

V usage is TRBV19 and J usage is TRBJ1-5; 9 positions agree with TRBD1. Germline-derived CDR1 and CDR2 are LNHDA and SQIVND (reference sequence). The CDR3 length is 19 residues. After removal of 3 bases from V and 0 bases from J, the junction contained 12 bases not matched to a gene. Here the CDR3 reads CASSIRLGQGHYSNQPQHF. CDR3 DNA sequence: TGTGCCAGTAGTATTAGATTGGGACAGGGACATTATAGCAATCAGCCCCAGCATTTT.

The chain joins TRBV20-1 to TRBJ1-2; no reliable D call. CDR1 and CDR2 from the germline V gene are DFQATT and SNEGSKA (reference sequence). The CDR3 totals 11 residues. CDR3 residues: CSEMVLGGYTF. The CDR3 DNA sequence: TGCTCGGAGATGGTCCTTGGGGGCTACACCTTC.

The chain joins TRBV5-8 to TRBJ2-3; TRBD2 aligns across 10 bases. The junction had 2 bases not matched to a gene; V was cut back by 0 bases and J by 1 base. In germline, CDR1 is SGHTS, CDR2 YDEGEE. There are 16 residues in the CDR3. CDR3: CASSLAGTSGTDTQYF. CDR3 DNA sequence: TGTGCCAGCAGCTTGGCCGGGACTAGCGGCACAGATACGCAGTATTTT.

The V and J genes are TRBV10-3 and TRBJ1-5; 8 nucleotides match TRBD1. The CDR3 runs 13 residues. Germline loops: CDR1 ENHRY, CDR2 SYGVKD. Unmatched junction bases numbered 9, after V lost 11 bases and J lost 6 bases. CDR3 residues: CASKQGGSQPQHF. Here the CDR3 DNA reads TGTGCCTCAAAACAGGGGGGAAGTCAGCCCCAGCATTTT.

CDR3 in DNA: TGCAGTGGGGGGCCCTGGGAGACCCAGTACTTC. It yields the protein CSGGPWETQYF. This rearrangement joins TRBV20-1 to TRBJ2-5; TRBD1 might be the D (6 bases). The CDR3 is 11 amino acids. CDR1 and CDR2 from the germline V gene are DFQATT and SNEGSKA (reference sequence). Trimming shortened V by 7 bases and J by 5 bases, and 11 bases separated the two germline ends.

The chain uses TRBV19 and TRBJ1-5, with D tentatively TRBD1 (5 bases). Germline V gene data show CDR1 as LNHDA and CDR2 as SQIVND (reference sequence). V was shortened by 5 bases and J by 2 bases, with 16 bases between the two germline ends. There are 16 residues in the CDR3. CDR3 nucleotide sequence: TGTGCCAGTAGTTCAGCCCACACAGGAGGCAATCAGCCCCAGCATTTT. Its protein product is CASSSAHTGGNQPQHF.

With regard to this clone: This sample includes further DNA sequences coding for the same CDR3. The chain recombines TRBV5-1 with TRBJ2-6; D unclear. CDR1 is SGHRS, CDR2 YFSETQ, per germline. The germline V and J ends were trimmed by 0 bases and 0 bases, with 7 bases remaining between them. The CDR3 is made up of 16 amino acids. This chain's CDR3 is CASSLGAVSGANVLTF. CDR3 bases: TGCGCCAGCAGCTTGGGAGCTGTCTCTGGGGCCAACGTCCTGACTTTC.

CDR3 sequence reads: CAISEEARDYGYTF. CDR3 sequence (DNA): TGTGCCATCAGTGAGGAGGCCAGAGACTATGGCTACACCTTC. J is TRBJ1-2 and V is TRBV10-3, with D uncertain. Trimming removed 2 bases from V and 3 bases from J, with 10 bases in between. The germline V gene has CDR1 ENHRY and CDR2 SYGVKD. The CDR3 is 14 residues long.

The chain is built from TRBV10-1 and TRBJ2-1; D not resolved. The CDR3 is 13 residues long. CDR1 and CDR2 (germline): WNHNN, SYGVQD (reference sequence). V shed 5 bases and J shed 0 bases, with 5 bases lying between them. CDR3 sequence: CASSTSSYNEQFF. The CDR3 region has the DNA TGCGCCAGCAGTACCAGCTCCTACAATGAGCAGTTCTTC.

V usage is TRBV7-9 and J usage is TRBJ1-1, with 10 nucleotides matching TRBD1. This CDR3 contains 14 residues. Germline CDR1 reads SEHNR; CDR2 reads FQNEAQ (reference sequence). The junction had 7 bases not matched to a gene; V was cut back by 5 bases and J by 7 bases. The CDR3 nucleotides are TGTGCCAGCAGCGTCCGACAGGGGGCTGGTGAAGCTTTCTTT. This gives the protein CASSVRQGAGEAFF.

J is TRBJ2-3 and V is TRBV28; TRBD2 matches at 8 bases. The CDR3 has 18 amino acids. The J segment lost 2 bases and the V segment lost 3 bases, leaving 13 bases of the junction unmatched. Germline V CDR1 and CDR2: MDHEN, SYDVKM. Here the CDR3 DNA reads TGTGCCAGCAGTTTTGTCTACGGGACTAGTGGGCCCACAGATACGCAGTATTTT. Protein: CASSFVYGTSGPTDTQYF.

The V gene is TRBV6-5, the J gene TRBJ2-3, with 11 positions matching TRBD2. Losses at the gene ends were 7 bases for V and 0 bases for J; bases not matched to a gene: 3. The CDR3 is made up of 15 amino acids. The germline gives CDR1 MNHEY, CDR2 SVGAGI. In DNA, the CDR3 is TGTGCCAGCAAAACTAGCGGGGGCAGCACAGATACGCAGTATTTT. Its protein is CASKTSGGSTDTQYF.

Of note for this clone: The same CDR3 also results from other DNA sequences found in this sample. The chain joins TRBV20-1 to TRBJ2-7; TRBD2 agrees at 8 bases. Trimming at V came to 7 bases and at J to 3 bases, leaving 2 bases not matched to a gene. CDR1 DFQATT and CDR2 SNEGSKA come from the germline V gene (reference sequence). CDR3 length equals 11 residues. The CDR3 reads CSVGGDYEQYF. The CDR3 region has the DNA TGCAGTGTCGGGGGGGACTACGAGCAGTACTTC.

This rearrangement joins TRBV18 to TRBJ2-7, with a weak D call TRBD1 (6 bases). The germline CDR1 and CDR2 sequences are KGHSH and LQKENI. This CDR3 has 15 amino acids. V was clipped by 4 bases and J by 1 base, with 14 bases between them. The CDR3 bases are TGTGCCAGCTCACAGTACCGGGACAAATCCTACGAGCAGTACTTC. Translating gives CASSQYRDKSYEQYF.

The genes are TRBV28 and TRBJ1-6; tentatively, D is TRBD1 (6 bases). V lost 10 bases, J lost 7 bases, and 14 bases lay in between. The CDR3 is made up of 13 amino acids. CDR1 and CDR2 (germline): MDHEN, SYDVKM. CDR3 nucleotide sequence: TGTGCCACTTACAGGGATCGGAATTCACCCCTCCACTTT. It encodes CATYRDRNSPLHF.

The rearrangement uses TRBV7-2 and TRBJ2-5; TRBD2 agrees at 8 bases. This CDR3 has 14 residues. The V and J ends lost 6 bases and 5 bases, in that order; junction bases with no gene match: 8. Germline CDR1 and CDR2: SGHTA and FQGNSA. The CDR3 here is CASSPVVAGETQYF. In DNA, the CDR3 is TGTGCCAGCAGTCCCGTGGTAGCGGGGGAGACCCAGTACTTC.